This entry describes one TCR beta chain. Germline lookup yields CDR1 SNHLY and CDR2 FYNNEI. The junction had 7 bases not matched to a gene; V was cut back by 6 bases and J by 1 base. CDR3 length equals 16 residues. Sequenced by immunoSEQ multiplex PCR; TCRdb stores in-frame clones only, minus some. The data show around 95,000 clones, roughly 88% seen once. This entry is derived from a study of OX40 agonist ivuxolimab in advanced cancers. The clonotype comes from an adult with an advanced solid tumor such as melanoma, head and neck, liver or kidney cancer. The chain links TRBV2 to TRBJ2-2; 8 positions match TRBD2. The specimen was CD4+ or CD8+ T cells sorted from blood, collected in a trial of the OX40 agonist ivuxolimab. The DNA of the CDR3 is TGTGCCAGCAGACCCGAAAGCGGGGGGAACACCGGGGAGCTGTTTTTT. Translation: CASRPESGGNTGELFF.